This TCR beta chain comes out of a study of tumor-infiltrating lymphocytes in primary liver carcinoma. Using a constant-region primer together with ProtoScript II reverse transcriptase, TCR beta cDNA was made from 500 to 650 ng of total RNA. Employing slightly modified ARM-PCR, three nested multiplex PCR rounds were run, and these gave rise to the TCR beta libraries. Two initial PCR rounds of about 10 cycles each paired TRBV1-TRBV30 forward primers with a C-beta reverse primer. A single record per CDR3 protein comes from TCRdb applying MiXCR to the multiplex PCR reads. The sample has approximately 30,000 distinct CDR3 sequences; 70% to 80% are singletons. The sample holds many counts of this clonotype. Unsorted bulk tissue of about 19-33 mg yielded co-extracted RNA and DNA. The CDR3 has 12 amino acids. V lost 5 bases and J lost 5, with 12 bases in between. Looked up from germline, CDR1 is GTSNPN and CDR2 is SVGIG (reference sequence).

This chain connects TRBV30 to TRBJ2-5; D perhaps matches TRBD1 (6 bases). Sequencing used liver tumor tissue from sampling region 3. Subset indicated: tumor region T3, left-lateral pole. The sequence derives from a woman under 40 with primary liver carcinoma and hepatitis B virus infection. As DNA, the CDR3 is TGTGCCTGGGACAGGCCTAGGGAGACCCAGTACTTC. It specifies CAWDRPRETQYF. Looking up the rest from reference TRBV30 and TRBJ2-5 gives the full variable domain: SQTIHQWPATLVQPVGSPLSLECTVEGTSNPNLYWYRQAAGRGLQLLFYSVGIGQISSEVPQNLSASRPQDRQFILSSKKLLLSDSGFYLCAWDRPRETQYFGPGTRLLVL.